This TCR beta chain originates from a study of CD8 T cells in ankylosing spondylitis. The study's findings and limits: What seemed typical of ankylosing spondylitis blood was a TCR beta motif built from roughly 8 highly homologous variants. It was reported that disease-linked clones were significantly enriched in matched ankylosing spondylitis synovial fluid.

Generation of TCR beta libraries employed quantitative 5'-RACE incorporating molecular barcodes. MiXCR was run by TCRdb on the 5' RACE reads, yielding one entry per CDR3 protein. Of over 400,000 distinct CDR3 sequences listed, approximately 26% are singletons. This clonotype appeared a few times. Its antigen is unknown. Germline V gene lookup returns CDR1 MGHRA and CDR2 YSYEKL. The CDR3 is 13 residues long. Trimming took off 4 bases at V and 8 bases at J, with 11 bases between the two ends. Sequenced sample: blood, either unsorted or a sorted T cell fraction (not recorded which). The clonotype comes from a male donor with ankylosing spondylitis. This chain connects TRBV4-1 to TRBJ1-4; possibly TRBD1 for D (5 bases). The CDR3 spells CASSRQRGEKLFF. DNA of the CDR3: TGCGCCAGCAGCCGGCAGCGGGGGGAAAAACTGTTTTTT.